The 10 T cell receptor beta chains below were found in one sample sequenced in a study of cytomegalovirus exposure and HLA in healthy donors. PCR employed 60 Vbeta and 13 Jbeta primers. The data were produced by immunoSEQ multiplex PCR, yet TCRdb's version contains in-frame clones alone and is incomplete. The sample has about 120,000 clones, 74% seen once. The specimen sequenced was PBMCs. The receptors stem from a human donor in good health.

The chain uses TRBV29-1 and TRBJ2-1; TRBD2 matches 8 bases. Germline V gives CDR1 SQVTM, CDR2 ANQGSEA. This CDR3 contains 12 residues. Trimming took 7 bases from V and 15 from J; bases not matched to a gene: 14. CDR3 nucleotide sequence: TGCAGCGCCCTAGAGGGCGGGAGGACTATGTTCTTC. Protein: CSALEGGRTMFF.

Here the CDR3 DNA reads TGTGCCAGCAGCCCGCCCGGGACAGGCACAGATACGCAGTATTTT. It codes for CASSPPGTGTDTQYF. The chain employs TRBV25-1 and TRBJ2-3, with 7 bases matching TRBD1. The CDR3 is made up of 15 amino acids. Trimming at V came to 6 bases and at J to 1 base, leaving 7 bases not matched to a gene. The germline gives CDR1 MGHDK, CDR2 SYGVNS.

The chain is built from TRBV7-2 and TRBJ1-2; D is perhaps TRBD1 (5 bases). The V gene's germline CDR1 is SGHTA and CDR2 FQGNSA. The CDR3 sequence is 15 residues long. Trimming pared 6 bases from V and 6 bases from J, leaving 20 bases between. CDR3 in DNA: TGTGCCAGCAGTCCCTCCCCCGGGAGGGGTAATGGCTACACCTTC. Protein: CASSPSPGRGNGYTF.

The chain couples TRBV7-9 to TRBJ1-6; 8 bases match TRBD1. The CDR3 length is 14 residues. Germline V gene data show CDR1 as SEHNR and CDR2 as FQNEAQ (reference sequence). V was clipped by 8 bases and J by 7 bases; unmatched bases: 7. In nucleotides, the CDR3 is TGTGCCAGCGCGCCGAGACAGGGGAATTCACCCCTCCACTTT. Protein: CASAPRQGNSPLHF.

This clone has only a few counts. This rearrangement joins TRBV6-7 to TRBJ2-2, with 7 bases fitting TRBD1. TRBV6-7 is an ORF, and what it does is uncertain. After removal of 6 bases from V and 6 bases from J, the junction contained 10 bases not matched to a gene. The CDR3 consists of 15 residues. CDR3 sequence: CASSSRGRSPGELFF. In DNA form, the CDR3 reads TGTGCCAGCAGCTCCAGGGGGAGAAGTCCCGGGGAGCTGTTTTTT.

This clone was counted once. This chain uses TRBV20-1 with TRBJ2-3; weak D call: TRBD2 (7 bases). This CDR3 region has 11 residues. Germline CDR1 reads DFQATT; CDR2 reads SNEGSKA (reference sequence). Between the trimmed V and J ends, which lost 4 bases and 6 bases, there was a span of 8 bases. CDR3 sequence reads: CSATGGDTQYF. The CDR3, as DNA: TGCAGTGCTACGGGGGGCGATACGCAGTATTTT.

This chain connects TRBV9 to TRBJ1-3; the match to TRBD1 covers 7 bases. The germline V gene has CDR1 SGDLS and CDR2 YYNGEE. This CDR3 has 13 residues. The V segment lost 7 bases and the J segment 0 bases; nucleotides outside the gene matches: 1. The CDR3 nucleotides are TGTGCCAGCGGGACAGCCTCTGGAAACACCATATATTTT. Translated: CASGTASGNTIYF.

The chain combines TRBV5-8 with TRBJ2-2, with D hard to call. Trimming took 0 bases from V and 0 from J, leaving 9 bases between them. Germline V gene data show CDR1 as SGHTS and CDR2 as YDEGEE. This CDR3 comprises 16 residues. CDR3 sequence reads: CASSLVRQANTGELFF. The CDR3 DNA sequence: TGTGCCAGCAGCTTGGTTCGACAAGCGAACACCGGGGAGCTGTTTTTT.

This chain uses TRBV16 with TRBJ1-4, with TRBD1 identical over 8 bases. Germline V lookup: CDR1 KGHSY, CDR2 FQNENV. The CDR3 extends over 15 amino acids. With V trimmed by 4 bases and J by 3 bases, 4 bases remained unmatched. DNA of the CDR3: TGTGCCAGCAGCCTCTCCAGGGGGCCTAATGAAAAACTGTTTTTT. This encodes CASSLSRGPNEKLFF.

This chain joins TRBV28 and TRBJ1-1; 7 nucleotides agree with TRBD1. From germline, CDR1 is MDHEN and CDR2 SYDVKM. Germline trimming cut 8 bases from V and 1 base from J; bases unmatched to any gene: 4. This CDR3 region has 13 residues. CDR3 sequence (DNA): TGTGCCAGCCGACAGGGCGGGAACACTGAAGCTTTCTTT. Its translation is CASRQGGNTEAFF.